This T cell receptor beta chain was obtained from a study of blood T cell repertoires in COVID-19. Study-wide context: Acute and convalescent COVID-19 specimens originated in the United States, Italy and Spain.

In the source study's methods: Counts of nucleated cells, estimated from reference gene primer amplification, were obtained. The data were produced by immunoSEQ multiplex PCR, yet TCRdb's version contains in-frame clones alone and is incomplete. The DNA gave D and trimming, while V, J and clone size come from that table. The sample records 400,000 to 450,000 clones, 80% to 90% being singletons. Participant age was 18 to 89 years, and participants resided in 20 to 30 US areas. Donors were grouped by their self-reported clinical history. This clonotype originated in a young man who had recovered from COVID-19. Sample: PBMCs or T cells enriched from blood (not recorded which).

The CDR3 spells CASSPPAQGPYNEQFF. DNA of the CDR3: TGTGCCAGCAGCCCCCCCGCACAGGGCCCTTACAATGAGCAGTTCTTC. The J gene is TRBJ2-1, the V gene TRBV7-9; TRBD1 might be the D (6 bases). CDR1 is SEHNR and CDR2 is FQNEAQ in the germline V gene (reference sequence). V was trimmed by 5 bases and J by 4 bases, leaving 18 bases between them. The CDR3 contains 16 residues.